These 7 T cell receptor beta chains originate from one sample sequenced in a study of shared clonotypes between healthy human individuals. TCRdb keeps only in-frame clones here, not all; method: immunoSEQ multiplex PCR. The sample lists around 2.3 million clones, more than 90% occurring once. The sequenced sample was naive CD4+ T cells sorted from blood. Noted subset: CD45RA+ positively selected. The source of these receptors is a man between 18 and 35 years old in good health.

The sample holds a few counts of this clone. This chain uses TRBV30 with TRBJ1-5; no reliable D call. V lost 0 bases to trimming and J lost 3 bases, with 6 bases between them. The CDR3 is made up of 13 amino acids. In germline, CDR1 is GTSNPN, CDR2 SVGIG (reference sequence). The CDR3 DNA follows: TGTGCCTGGAGTGTCCCCTACAATCAGCCCCAGCATTTT. Amino acid sequence: CAWSVPYNQPQHF. Using reference TRBV30 and TRBJ1-5 for the parts outside the CDR3, the full variable domain is SQTIHQWPATLVQPVGSPLSLECTVEGTSNPNLYWYRQAAGRGLQLLFYSVGIGQISSEVPQNLSASRPQDRQFILSSKKLLLSDSGFYLCAWSVPYNQPQHFGDGTRLSIL.

Comment on this clone: A read error may account for a junction end that differs from germline. CDR3 in amino acids: CASSFREDTGELFF. The DNA of the CDR3 is TGTGCTAGCAGCTTTCGGGAGGACACCGGGGAGCTGTTTTTT. This sequence joins TRBV7-7 and TRBJ2-2; 7 positions match TRBD2. In germline, CDR1 is SSHAT, CDR2 FNYEAQ (reference sequence). The CDR3 runs to 14 residues.

The chain is built from TRBV30 and TRBJ2-6, with no clear D. Trimming stripped 0 bases from V and 3 bases from J, with 18 bases between. The CDR3 is 18 amino acids. Germline assignment: CDR1 GTSNPN and CDR2 SVGIG (reference sequence). The CDR3 loop is CAWSVSASISGGANVLTF. DNA of the CDR3: TGTGCCTGGAGTGTATCGGCGTCCATATCTGGTGGGGCCAACGTCCTGACTTTC.

This clone was found once. The V call is TRBV7-9, the J call TRBJ1-2, with 9 bases aligning to TRBD1. V lost 1 base to trimming and J lost 2 bases; unmatched junction nucleotides: 5. The length of the CDR3 is 16 residues. Germline-derived CDR1 and CDR2 are SEHNR and FQNEAQ (reference sequence). In DNA form, the CDR3 reads TGTGCCAGCAGCTTAGGTGGGACAGGGACAAACTATGGCTACACCTTC. Its translation is CASSLGGTGTNYGYTF. Together with reference TRBV7-9 and TRBJ1-2, the CDR3 gives the full variable domain: DTGVSQNPRHKITKRGQNVTFRCDPISEHNRLYWYRQTLGQGPEFLTYFQNEAQLEKSRLLSDRFSAERPKGSFSTLEIQRTEQGDSAMYLCASSLGGTGTNYGYTFGSGTRLTVV.

The chain carries TRBV19 and TRBJ2-7; no clear D. The germline V gene has CDR1 LNHDA and CDR2 SQIVND (reference sequence). The CDR3 sequence is 14 residues long. V gave up 5 bases and J gave up 2 bases, with 13 bases separating them. CDR3 sequence reads: CASSRVRRAYEQYF. DNA for the CDR3: TGTGCCAGTAGTCGCGTCCGACGCGCCTACGAGCAGTACTTC.

The gene calls are TRBV19 and TRBJ1-1; D call uncertain. CDR1 is LNHDA and CDR2 is SQIVND in the germline V gene (reference sequence). CDR3 length equals 15 residues. Trimming left V 6 bases short and J 3 bases short, with 17 bases between. Written as DNA, the CDR3 is TGTGCCAGTAGGCCAATGTCGAACGTGGACACTGAAGCTTTCTTT. Translation: CASRPMSNVDTEAFF.

The chain recombines TRBV11-3 with TRBJ2-1; D is undetermined. CDR3 length equals 11 residues. Germline V gene lookup returns CDR1 SGHNT and CDR2 YENEEA. Trimming left V 6 bases short and J 8 bases short, with 8 bases between. CDR3 sequence: CASSLSDEQFF. CDR3 sequence (DNA): TGTGCCAGCAGTTTGAGTGATGAGCAGTTCTTC.